Listed below are T cell receptor beta chains from one sample, sequenced in a study of blood T cell repertoires in COVID-19. Clones were read by immunoSEQ multiplex PCR, and TCRdb kept only the in-frame ones, dropping some. The sample lists approximately 210,000 clones, about four fifths occurring once. The sample comprised peripheral blood. These receptors were taken from a woman aged 40 to 50 with active or convalescent COVID-19. Both conserved end residues are part of each CDR3. Fields, in order: V gene, D gene, J gene, clone size, CDR3 protein, CDR3 DNA. A D gene is named only where the DNA matches it firmly. Clone size is stated in some rows and not others, as once, few, many or a class when expanded.

>TRBV5-5|TRBD2|TRBJ2-2|-
CASSLAGGVNTGELFF
TGTGCCAGCAGCTTGGCCGGGGGGGTGAACACCGGGGAGCTGTTTTTT
>TRBV2|TRBD1|TRBJ2-1|-
CASGQGLSSYNEQFF
TGTGCCAGCGGACAGGGGTTAAGCTCCTACAATGAGCAGTTCTTC
>TRBV9|-|TRBJ1-5|-
CASSVGGAGQPQHF
TGTGCCAGCAGCGTTGGGGGGGCCGGACAGCCCCAGCATTTT
>TRBV28|TRBD1|TRBJ2-1|-
CASSFDWDRGLLNEQFF
TGTGCCAGCAGTTTCGATTGGGACAGGGGGCTATTAAATGAGCAGTTCTTC
>TRBV30|TRBD2|TRBJ2-1|once
CAWSVLGGLAGRDEQFF
TGTGCCTGGAGTGTACTGGGGGGACTAGCGGGTCGAGATGAGCAGTTCTTC
>TRBV6-2/TRBV6-3|-|TRBJ2-5|few
CASSFFGVQETQYF
TGTGCCAGCAGTTTCTTCGGGGTCCAAGAGACCCAGTACTTC
>TRBV2|TRBD1|TRBJ1-2|-
CAELQGSYGYTF
TGTGCCGAACTACAGGGGAGCTATGGCTACACCTTC
>TRBV4-2|TRBD2|TRBJ2-2|-
CASSRTSGGKVAGELFF
TGTGCCAGCAGCCGGACTAGCGGGGGGAAGGTAGCCGGGGAGCTGTTTTTT
>TRBV5-4|-|TRBJ1-2|-
CASSLPGIGYTF
TGTGCCAGCAGCTTGCCAGGGATAGGCTACACCTTC
>TRBV27|TRBD1|TRBJ1-2|-
CASSLLADRENYGYTF
TGTGCCAGCAGTTTACTCGCCGACAGGGAAAACTATGGCTACACCTTC
>TRBV6-6|TRBD2|TRBJ2-5|many
CASSRTGASGRVERGTQYF
TGTGCCAGCAGTCGTACCGGGGCTAGCGGGAGGGTCGAGAGAGGGACCCAGTACTTC
>TRBV6-5|TRBD2|TRBJ2-1|-
CASTEIAGLYNEQFF
TGTGCCAGCACGGAGATAGCGGGGTTGTACAATGAGCAGTTCTTC
>TRBV7-7|TRBD2|TRBJ2-1|-
CASSLVREGSSEQFF
TGTGCTAGCAGCTTAGTGCGGGAGGGATCGAGTGAGCAGTTCTTC
>TRBV10-3|-|TRBJ1-3|-
CAISEQAGARGNTIYF
TGTGCCATCAGTGAGCAGGCAGGGGCGCGTGGAAACACCATATATTTT
>TRBV7-2|TRBD1|TRBJ1-5|-
CASSTGGGATQPQHF
TGTGCCAGCAGCACAGGGGGGGGCGCAACTCAGCCCCAGCATTTT
>TRBV7-9|TRBD2|TRBJ2-1|-
CASSLEKAGVPIYNEQFF
TGTGCCAGCAGCTTAGAGAAAGCGGGAGTTCCAATCTACAATGAGCAGTTCTTC
>TRBV2|-|TRBJ1-3|-
CASSRAGPDGNTIYF
TGTGCCAGCAGTCGGGCAGGGCCGGATGGAAACACCATATATTTT
>TRBV7-8|TRBD1|TRBJ1-3|-
CAGKDRGGNTIYF
TGTGCCGGAAAAGACAGGGGCGGAAACACCATATATTTT
>TRBV28|TRBD2|TRBJ2-1|-
CASSLGGSEREQFF
TGTGCCAGCAGTCTGGGGGGGTCGGAACGGGAGCAGTTCTTC
>TRBV15|TRBD1|TRBJ1-3|-
CATSPGRDSGNTIYF
TGTGCCACCAGCCCCGGACGGGACAGTGGAAACACCATATATTTT
>TRBV6-5|-|TRBJ2-5|-
CASSLDRTGETQYF
TGTGCCAGCAGTTTGGATCGTACCGGGGAGACCCAGTACTTC
>TRBV4-2|TRBD1|TRBJ2-1|-
CASSQAGQGGNEQFF
TGTGCCAGCAGCCAGGCCGGACAGGGTGGAAATGAGCAGTTCTTC
>TRBV4-3|-|TRBJ1-1|-
CASSPGGRGNTEAFF
TGCGCCAGCAGCCCGGGGGGCAGGGGGAACACTGAAGCTTTCTTT
>TRBV18|TRBD1|TRBJ1-1|-
CASSPGQLNTEAFF
TGTGCCAGCTCACCGGGACAGTTGAACACTGAAGCTTTCTTT
>TRBV6-5|-|TRBJ1-1|-
CASSYSRERTEAFF
TGTGCCAGCAGTTACTCCCGGGAGCGGACTGAAGCTTTCTTT
>TRBV19|TRBD1|TRBJ2-7|-
CASSIDRDRDPEQYF
TGTGCCAGTAGTATAGACCGGGACAGGGATCCCGAGCAGTACTTC
>TRBV7-6|TRBD1|TRBJ1-4|-
CASSLRGRTEVGEKLFF
TGTGCCAGCAGCTTAAGGGGGCGGACAGAGGTTGGGGAAAAACTGTTTTTT
>TRBV11-3|TRBD1|TRBJ1-2|-
CASSFPRGLGGAYNGYTF
TGTGCCAGCAGCTTCCCCCGGGGATTAGGGGGCGCTTATAATGGCTACACCTTC
>TRBV10-3|-|TRBJ1-2|-
CAISVQEGNGYTF
TGTGCCATCAGTGTACAGGAGGGGAATGGCTACACCTTC
>TRBV5-1|TRBD2|TRBJ2-7|-
CASSLTSGASEQYF
TGCGCCAGCAGCCTGACTAGCGGGGCCTCCGAGCAGTACTTC
>TRBV3-1/TRBV3-2|-|TRBJ2-2|-
CASYILVCGVRDTGELFF
TGTGCCAGCTATATCCTCGTATGCGGGGTGAGGGACACCGGGGAGCTGTTTTTT
>TRBV7-2|-|TRBJ2-1|-
CASSSPYNEQFF
TGTGCCAGCAGCTCTCCGTACAATGAGCAGTTCTTC
>TRBV28|TRBD1|TRBJ1-5|-
CASRGGRGLYSNQPQHF
TGTGCCAGCAGGGGTGGTAGGGGGCTGTATAGCAATCAGCCCCAGCATTTT
>TRBV19|TRBD1|TRBJ2-1|-
CASSRTGELLYNEQFF
TGTGCCAGTAGTAGAACAGGGGAATTGCTCTACAATGAGCAGTTCTTC
>TRBV5-1|TRBD1|TRBJ2-2|-
CASSEGTGTDTGELFF
TGCGCCAGCAGCGAAGGGACAGGGACAGACACCGGGGAGCTGTTTTTT
>TRBV6-6|TRBD1|TRBJ2-5|-
CASSSPGTGGETQYF
TGTGCCAGCAGTTCCCCGGGGACAGGGGGGGAGACCCAGTACTTC
>TRBV5-1|TRBD1|TRBJ1-1|once
CASSWGTGSYTEAFF
TGCGCCAGCAGCTGGGGGACAGGGAGTTACACTGAAGCTTTCTTT
>TRBV30|TRBD1|TRBJ1-1|many
CAWRPSLQGWNTEAFF
TGTGCCTGGCGTCCTAGTTTACAGGGGTGGAACACTGAAGCTTTCTTT
>TRBV5-4|-|TRBJ1-1|once
CASSTGGGRGAFF
TGTGCCAGCAGCACCGGCGGGGGGCGCGGGGCTTTCTTT
>TRBV6-5|-|TRBJ1-5|few
CASRPRVYSNQPQHF
TGTGCCAGCCGGCCCAGGGTATATAGCAATCAGCCCCAGCATTTT
>TRBV27|TRBD1|TRBJ1-1|-
CASRRTGEQRNTEAFF
TGTGCCAGCCGTCGGACAGGGGAGCAAAGGAACACTGAAGCTTTCTTT
>TRBV6-5|-|TRBJ1-2|-
CASSYKGEANYGYTF
TGTGCCAGCAGTTACAAGGGGGAAGCTAACTATGGCTACACCTTC
>TRBV5-1|TRBD1|TRBJ1-1|-
CASSLDRGLNTEAFF
TGCGCCAGCAGCTTGGACAGGGGCTTGAACACTGAAGCTTTCTTT